Here is one T cell receptor (beta chain) with its context. This clonotype appeared a few times. What this receptor recognizes is not known. Base qualities are not at hand, and no much larger clone is one base apart. The study was a case-control design nested within a healthcare worker cohort in London, UK, with weekly nasopharyngeal swab PCR tests and blood sampling. Between 23 and 31 March 2020, the week of the UK lockdown, healthcare workers were enrolled and then followed up weekly for as long as 16 weeks. The library was generated by 5' RACE. TCRdb shows the sequencer as NextSeq 500. To correct for sequencing error and PCR bias, the TCR library protocol tagged individual cDNA molecules with unique molecular identifiers. Sequencing covered both TCR alpha and beta chains, and within each sample the abundances of alpha and beta sequences were tightly co-correlated. As for the authors' bioinformatics: V gene, J gene and CDR3 annotation of TCR sequences was performed with Decombinator V4. Expanded TCRs were defined as changing significantly between any two time points under a Poisson model with p below 0.0001. TCR abundances were normalised to the total number of TCRs sequenced per sample and expressed as counts per million. VDJdb, accessed 1 November 2021, was searched for CMV, EBV and SARS-CoV-2 annotated TCRs, excluding TCRs annotated for multiple antigens. The public reads were reprocessed in TCRdb via fastp at Q25 and MiXCR, keeping in-frame beta chains. Merged by CDR3 protein, the rows form single entries marked with the most common genes and DNA. TCRdb, not the original authors, processed these V and J calls. Within this sample are approximately 83,000 distinct CDR3 sequences, with over 12% of them counted one time only. Of the sample, around 3% is held by the ten largest clones.

This entry comes from a study of early T cells in non-severe SARS-CoV-2 infection (dated by TCRdb to the early 2020s). Broadly, across the study: Because TCR sequencing relied on bulk RNA taken from unsorted whole blood, pairing of alpha and beta chains was not possible. Overall study results and their limits: VDJdb matching was skewed toward anti-spike CD8 responses and likely underestimated virus-specific expansions, missing private and CD4 specificities.

Sequenced input: whole blood. The TCR comes from an adult who was a healthcare worker with PCR-confirmed SARS-CoV-2 infection or an uninfected control (not recorded which).

The nucleotide sequence is given as TGTGCCAGCAGTTCGTCTAGCGGGAGGGGACCCACAGATACGCAGTATTTT. It translates to CASSSSSGRGPTDTQYF. The V and J segments used are TRBV7-9 and TRBJ2-3, with 12 bases aligning to TRBD2. Taken from the germline V gene (reference sequence), the CDR1 and CDR2 loops are SEHNR and FQNEAQ. V lost 6 bases and J lost 2 bases, and the count of bases not matched to a germline gene is 9. The CDR3 contains 17 residues, cysteine and phenylalanine counted. The CDR3 DNA has 51 bases and is translated from base 1.